The following is a T cell receptor beta chain sequence with its context. The CDR3 contains 16 residues. CDR1 is MDHEN, CDR2 SYDVKM, per germline. The V gene lost 3 bases and the J gene lost 0 bases, with 15 bases spanning the gap. These data come from a study of blood T cell repertoires in COVID-19. Study-level information: Donors in the United States, Italy and Spain gave samples during acute or convalescent COVID-19. In each case, the material was cDNA or gDNA derived from T cells, B-cell-depleted T cells, or PBMCs.

In the original analysis: From reference gene primer amplification, estimates of nucleated cell counts were derived. The protocol was immunoSEQ multiplex PCR, while the TCRdb copy is restricted to in-frame clones and leaves out a portion. V and J calls and clone size follow that table, whereas D and trimming were derived from the DNA. The sample shows roughly 100,000 clones, around 81% of them seen only once. Sequenced input: peripheral blood. The TCR originated in an elderly man with acute or convalescent COVID-19. This chain uses TRBV28 with TRBJ2-7, with D hard to call. The CDR3 region is CASSFIGGAFSYEQYF. The CDR3 nucleotides are TGTGCCAGCAGTTTTATCGGCGGAGCTTTCTCCTACGAGCAGTACTTC.